These T cell receptor beta chains were read from a single sample in a study of blood T cell repertoires in COVID-19. TCRdb keeps only in-frame clones here, not all; method: immunoSEQ multiplex PCR. In the table there are more than 350,000 clones, around nine tenths of which are singletons. Material for sequencing was PBMCs or T cells enriched from blood (not recorded which). All receptors come from a woman aged 18 to 35 who had been exposed to COVID-19. Both conserved end residues are trimmed from each CDR3. The order of the fields is CDR3 length, V gene, CDR3 protein.

14,TRBV7-2,ASSPRTGAVGQPQH
13,TRBV7-2,ASSLVAGAGNTIY
15,TRBV7-2,ASSWGAAGGSGNTIY
13,TRBV7-2,ASSSRGRQNYEQY
12,TRBV19,ASSMVPGPLGYT
12,TRBV6-6,ASRRGGAAYEQY
21,TRBV4-2,ASSQGGQITPDRNFIMNTEAF
11,TRBV6-4,ASTGQGDYGYT
13,TRBV7-9,ASSPQGALGTEAF
9,TRBV5-8,ASSFGLEAF
14,TRBV19,ASSPRGGVSGNTIY
14,TRBV5-4,ASSLAGTSTSNEQF
13,TRBV5-1,ASSWTSGRATEQF
15,TRBV15,ATSSPGGRNYNSPLH
11,TRBV25-1,ASSAGGGYGYT
13,TRBV14,ASSLLAGAGETQY
15,TRBV13,ASSLRTSGGPTDTQY
13,TRBV2,ASSLNLINTGELF
13,TRBV7-2,ASSLEGQGYYGYT
12,TRBV7-9,ASSFSGRGAEQY
13,TRBV15,ATSRDLSSYNEQF
11,TRBV3-1/TRBV3-2,ASSQGSGYEQY
14,TRBV6-4,ASSDGQGAFTGELF
13,TRBV9,ASSVGDTYNSPLH
13,TRBV19,ASSIWGDGNTEAF
13,TRBV16,ASSQGSGTQETQY
13,TRBV6-5,ASSKLYTASGELF
11,TRBV12-3/TRBV12-4,ASTGGQGHGYT
17,TRBV4-3,ASSHPPGLAGGSTDTQY
13,TRBV19,ASSAQGAGRDEQF
13,TRBV6-4,ASAGSGQGGGPQH
13,TRBV5-6,ASSLRLTGQETQY
13,TRBV6-4,ASSDSQYGTDTQY
12,TRBV30,AWSVGLSSYEQY
13,TRBV3-1/TRBV3-2,ASSQLIRDREKLF
16,TRBV4-2,ASSLHSGDSYLGFEQY
12,TRBV5-8,ASSFELSSYEQY
13,TRBV27,ASRFRASLGEKLF
12,TRBV28,ASSSGGDTGELF
12,TRBV9,AEGGGRRNTEAF
13,TRBV4-1,ASSPQKGFNYGYT
12,TRBV19,ASSITSGDYEQY
13,TRBV4-2,ASSQVTGGGQPQH
12,TRBV5-4,ASSRGSNPYEQY
15,TRBV30,AWSVSGQGSGGEKLF
13,TRBV12-1,ASSPRQGEGSPLH
15,TRBV4-2,ASSQAAGGGTGNTIY
15,TRBV19,ASSILITGTENEKLF
11,TRBV7-9,ASSLSAGNGYT